These T cell receptor beta chains were read from a single sample in a study of cytomegalovirus exposure and HLA in healthy donors. Sequencing used immunoSEQ multiplex PCR; TCRdb keeps in-frame clones, though not all of them. The table shows around 130,000 clones, with about four fifths occurring only once. Sequencing was performed on PBMCs. The receptor set was obtained from a man aged 25-45 years in good health and CMV-seronegative. CDR3s include the opening cysteine and the closing phenylalanine or tryptophan. The D gene is left open where the match is weak. The listing skips clone size in some rows; elsewhere it reads once, few, many or a size class.

J | size | length | D | V | CDR3 | DNA
TRBJ1-5 | . | 13 | . | TRBV7-2 | CASSSRGSQPQHF | TGTGCCAGCAGCTCCAGGGGAAGTCAGCCCCAGCATTTT
TRBJ1-3 | few | 12 | . | TRBV29-1 | CSVRGGGNTIYF | TGCAGCGTTAGGGGCGGTGGAAACACCATATATTTT
TRBJ1-4 | . | 12 | . | TRBV25-1 | CASSEEGGKLFF | TGTGCCAGCAGTGAAGAGGGAGGAAAACTGTTTTTT
TRBJ2-1 | once | 11 | . | TRBV2 | CASSPYNEQFF | TGTGCCAGCAGTCCTTACAATGAGCAGTTCTTC
TRBJ2-5 | . | 15 | TRBD2 | TRBV4-3 | CASSQEGGPSETQYF | TGCGCCAGCAGCCAAGAGGGAGGGCCGTCAGAGACCCAGTACTTC
TRBJ2-3 | . | 13 | . | TRBV7-9 | CASSSTSTDTQYF | TGTGCCAGCAGCTCTACTAGCACAGATACGCAGTATTTT
TRBJ2-7 | . | 15 | . | TRBV19 | CASSREPGGAYEQYF | TGTGCCAGTAGTAGAGAGCCGGGTGGAGCCTACGAGCAGTACTTC
TRBJ1-4 | . | 11 | . | TRBV29-1 | CSPNRGEKLFF | TGCAGCCCGAATCGGGGTGAAAAACTGTTTTTT
TRBJ1-4 | . | 17 | . | TRBV28 | CASTDARFGQGNEKLFF | TGTGCCAGCACTGACGCCAGGTTCGGGCAGGGTAATGAAAAACTGTTTTTT
TRBJ2-3 | . | 14 | . | TRBV29-1 | CSARPGLAADTQYF | TGCAGCGCACGGCCCGGCTTAGCCGCAGATACGCAGTATTTT
TRBJ2-7 | . | 13 | TRBD1 | TRBV6-1 | CASSAGQVYEQYF | TGTGCCAGCAGCGCCGGACAGGTGTACGAGCAGTACTTC
TRBJ2-7 | few | 12 | TRBD1 | TRBV5-5 | CASSFTGEEQYF | TGTGCCAGCAGCTTTACAGGGGAGGAGCAGTACTTC
TRBJ1-5 | . | 13 | . | TRBV4-1 | CVSSQAGNQPQHF | TGCGTCAGCAGCCAAGCGGGGAATCAGCCCCAGCATTTT
TRBJ1-5 | . | 15 | TRBD1 | TRBV30 | CAWSALTGRGQPQHF | TGTGCCTGGAGTGCCTTGACAGGGAGAGGGCAGCCCCAGCATTTT
TRBJ2-1 | . | 18 | TRBD2 | TRBV18 | CASSPRRVAGGPGNEQFF | TGTGCCAGCTCACCACGGCGAGTAGCGGGGGGGCCGGGGAATGAGCAGTTCTTC
TRBJ1-6 | . | 16 | . | TRBV5-1 | CASSHGTPLLNSPLHF | TGCGCCAGCAGCCACGGGACTCCCCTGTTGAATTCACCCCTCCACTTT
TRBJ2-1 | . | 15 | TRBD2 | TRBV7-6 | CASSLGLAGVGEQFF | TGTGCCAGCAGCTTAGGGCTAGCGGGAGTGGGTGAGCAGTTCTTC
TRBJ1-1 | once | 16 | TRBD1 | TRBV11-2 | CASSRRDRGGYTEAFF | TGTGCCAGCAGCCGCCGGGACAGGGGAGGATACACTGAAGCTTTCTTT
TRBJ2-5 | . | 15 | TRBD2 | TRBV4-3 | CASSVSGGYQETQYF | TGCGCCAGCAGCGTAAGCGGGGGCTACCAAGAGACCCAGTACTTC
TRBJ1-2 | . | 16 | . | TRBV6-1 | CASSVLDRRPNYGYTF | TGTGCCAGCAGTGTCTTGGACAGAAGGCCTAACTATGGCTACACCTTC
TRBJ2-5 | . | 16 | TRBD2 | TRBV4-1 | CASSQLGLATGRAQYF | TGCGCCAGCAGCCAATTGGGACTAGCGACGGGCAGGGCCCAGTACTTC
TRBJ2-3 | . | 15 | . | TRBV7-9 | CASSLVQSHSDTQYF | TGTGCCAGCAGCTTAGTCCAAAGCCACTCAGATACGCAGTATTTT
TRBJ1-5 | . | 16 | . | TRBV28 | CASSPQTWPRREPQHF | TGTGCCAGCAGTCCCCAAACGTGGCCACGGAGGGAGCCCCAGCATTTT
TRBJ2-1 | few | 17 | TRBD2 | TRBV23-1 | CASSQSSKGPSGIEQFF | TGCGCCAGCAGTCAATCGTCCAAGGGGCCGAGCGGGATTGAGCAGTTCTTC
TRBJ1-4 | . | 15 | . | TRBV28 | CASSTPRTANEKLFF | TGTGCCAGCAGTACGCCCAGGACAGCTAATGAAAAACTGTTTTTT
TRBJ2-3 | . | 13 | . | TRBV30 | CAWARPGTDTQYF | TGTGCCTGGGCGCGGCCCGGCACAGATACGCAGTATTTT
TRBJ2-7 | . | 14 | TRBD2 | TRBV27 | CASSLLAGAAEQYF | TGTGCCAGCAGTTTACTCGCGGGAGCCGCCGAGCAGTACTTC
TRBJ2-6 | . | 15 | . | TRBV5-4 | CASSSVSGGANVLTF | TGTGCCAGCAGCTCCGTTTCGGGTGGGGCCAACGTCCTGACTTTC
TRBJ2-3 | . | 16 | TRBD2 | TRBV9 | CASSGPGLASTDTQYF | TGTGCCAGCAGCGGCCCGGGACTAGCGAGCACAGATACGCAGTATTTT
TRBJ1-6 | few | 13 | TRBD1 | TRBV7-2 | CASSKDRFSPLHF | TGTGCCAGCAGCAAGGACAGGTTCTCACCCCTCCACTTT
TRBJ1-5 | . | 14 | . | TRBV27 | CASSSLEGNQPQHF | TGTGCCAGCAGTTCCCTGGAGGGCAATCAGCCCCAGCATTTT
TRBJ1-6 | . | 14 | . | TRBV6-5 | CASSPLGGSSPLHF | TGTGCCAGCAGCCCTCTGGGGGGGTCTTCACCCCTCCACTTT
TRBJ2-7 | . | 15 | . | TRBV14 | CASSQDAGDFYEQYF | TGTGCCAGCAGCCAAGACGCAGGGGATTTCTACGAGCAGTACTTC
TRBJ2-7 | . | 15 | TRBD2 | TRBV19 | CASRRSGGSSYEQYF | TGTGCCAGTAGAAGGAGCGGGGGAAGCTCCTACGAGCAGTACTTC
TRBJ1-1 | . | 14 | TRBD1 | TRBV6-6 | CASSYSGTDTEAFF | TGTGCCAGCAGTTATTCCGGGACAGACACTGAAGCTTTCTTT
TRBJ2-2 | . | 15 | TRBD2 | TRBV6-5 | CASSYQGLAVRELFF | TGTGCCAGCAGTTACCAGGGACTAGCAGTGCGGGAGCTGTTTTTT
TRBJ2-2 | . | 12 | . | TRBV28 | CASTGGHGELFF | TGTGCCAGCACGGGTGGACACGGGGAGCTGTTTTTT
TRBJ1-6 | . | 13 | TRBD1 | TRBV29-1 | CSVADREASPLHF | TGCAGCGTTGCGGACAGGGAGGCGTCACCCCTCCACTTT
TRBJ1-4 | . | 13 | . | TRBV10-3 | CAIRENLLEKLFF | TGTGCCATCAGGGAGAATTTGCTAGAAAAACTGTTTTTT
TRBJ1-6 | . | 16 | . | TRBV6-8 | CASSYRDGGANSPLHF | TGTGCCAGCAGTTACAGGGATGGAGGGGCCAATTCACCCCTCCACTTT
TRBJ2-7 | . | 14 | TRBD1 | TRBV14 | CASSKRQGGDEQYF | TGTGCCAGCAGCAAAAGACAGGGTGGCGACGAGCAGTACTTC
TRBJ2-3 | few | 15 | TRBD2 | TRBV6-4 | CASSPTSGSTDTQYF | TGTGCCAGCAGCCCGACTAGCGGGAGCACAGATACGCAGTATTTT
TRBJ1-1 | . | 15 | TRBD1 | TRBV4-1 | CASSQDRGQGTEAFF | TGCGCCAGCAGCCAAGACAGGGGGCAAGGCACTGAAGCTTTCTTT
TRBJ2-5 | . | 15 | . | TRBV4-1 | CASSQGVTSQETQYF | TGCGCCAGCAGCCAAGGTGTGACTAGCCAAGAGACCCAGTACTTC
TRBJ1-2 | once | 14 | . | TRBV27 | CASSPRGGFYGYTF | TGTGCCAGCAGCCCTCGCGGGGGGTTCTATGGCTACACCTTC
TRBJ1-4 | . | 15 | TRBD1 | TRBV5-1 | CASSPRTGFNEKLFF | TGCGCCAGCAGCCCGAGGACAGGCTTTAATGAAAAACTGTTTTTT
TRBJ2-4 | . | 15 | . | TRBV7-2 | CASSLGPDIPNIQYF | TGTGCCAGCAGCTTAGGGCCCGACATCCCAAACATTCAGTACTTC
TRBJ2-1 | . | 13 | TRBD2 | TRBV4-3 | CARRGVAYNEQFF | TGCGCCCGGCGGGGGGTGGCCTACAATGAGCAGTTCTTC
TRBJ2-1 | . | 12 | . | TRBV2 | CASGQGGGEQFF | TGTGCCAGCGGTCAGGGCGGCGGTGAGCAGTTCTTC
TRBJ2-7 | . | 14 | TRBD1 | TRBV5-1 | CASSAQGVSYEQYF | TGCGCCAGCAGCGCACAGGGGGTTTCATACGAGCAGTACTTC
TRBJ1-5 | . | 16 | . | TRBV18 | CASSPPGGVGNQPQHF | TGTGCCAGCTCACCACCGGGAGGGGTAGGGAATCAGCCCCAGCATTTT
TRBJ2-5 | . | 14 | . | TRBV7-2 | CASSSGWSRETQYF | TGTGCCAGCAGCTCCGGTTGGTCCCGAGAGACCCAGTACTTC
TRBJ2-1 | few | 15 | . | TRBV5-1 | CASSLEARPYNEQFF | TGCGCCAGCAGCTTGGAAGCGCGCCCCTACAATGAGCAGTTCTTC
TRBJ2-1 | . | 15 | TRBD2 | TRBV9 | CASSVSSGRAIEQFF | TGTGCCAGCAGCGTATCTAGCGGGAGGGCCATTGAGCAGTTCTTC
TRBJ2-7 | . | 13 | TRBD2 | TRBV7-2 | CATARTSFYEQYF | TGTGCCACTGCTCGGACTAGCTTCTACGAGCAGTACTTC